Shown below are 19 T cell receptor beta chains from a single sample sequenced in a study of monozygotic twins with inflammatory bowel disease. No DNA is given; TCRdb re-called the 5' RACE reads and lists each CDR3 protein once. Here the sample table reports 150,000 to 200,000 distinct CDR3 sequences. The sample consisted of blood. The receptors come from a human donor with ulcerative colitis or Crohn's disease, or a healthy co-twin of an affected twin (not recorded which).

This chain joins TRBV18 and TRBJ1-5; the TCRdb call, TRBD1, lacks DNA for checking. CDR3 length: 16 amino acids. The germline V gene encodes CDR1 KGHSH and CDR2 LQKENI. CDR3 in amino acids: CASSPGGLGSNQPQHF.

The chain employs TRBV6-1 and TRBJ1-1. This CDR3 is 12 amino acids long. Germline V gene lookup returns CDR1 MNHNS and CDR2 SASEGT. CDR3 region: CASGVWNTEAFF.

This chain joins TRBV28 and TRBJ2-5; TCRdb's D call of TRBD2 is untestable without DNA. This CDR3 is 13 amino acids long. CDR1 and CDR2 (germline): MDHEN, SYDVKM. The CDR3: CATSEGRDSAQYF.

The chain links TRBV24-1 to TRBJ2-5; the TCRdb call, TRBD1, lacks DNA for checking. The CDR3 sequence is 17 residues long. From germline, CDR1 is KGHDR and CDR2 SFDVKD. The CDR3 reads CATSDPGQGSWGETQYF.

This rearrangement joins TRBV5-1 to TRBJ1-2; absent DNA, TCRdb's TRBD1 call cannot be checked. The CDR3 totals 13 residues. Germline-derived CDR1 and CDR2 are SGHRS and YFSETQ. The chain's CDR3 is CASSSPGTSGYTF.

The V and J genes are TRBV5-4 and TRBJ2-3; the D gene TCRdb calls, TRBD1, cannot be checked with no DNA. This CDR3 comprises 14 residues. Germline V gives CDR1 SGHNT, CDR2 YYREEE (reference sequence). CDR3 in amino acids: CASSFRQGPDTQYF.

This sequence joins TRBV29-1 and TRBJ2-7; TCRdb lists TRBD2, though no DNA is available to test this call. This CDR3 is 13 amino acids long. Germline values: CDR1 SQVTM, CDR2 ANQGSEA. The CDR3 sequence is CSVVSGTLYEQYF.

The rearrangement links TRBV9 to TRBJ2-3; TCRdb's D call of TRBD2 is untestable without DNA. This CDR3 comprises 16 residues. Germline V gene sequence: CDR1 SGDLS, CDR2 YYNGEE. The CDR3 sequence: CASSRPSGRATDTQYF.

The chain links TRBV5-1 to TRBJ2-7; the TRBD1 assignment by TCRdb is unverifiable without DNA. Germline lookup yields CDR1 SGHRS and CDR2 YFSETQ. The CDR3 is made up of 16 amino acids. The CDR3 here is CASRPTQGDRSYEQYF.

The V gene is TRBV7-3, the J gene TRBJ2-3; TCRdb designates TRBD2, a call that cannot be tested without DNA. The germline CDR1 and CDR2 sequences are SGHTA and FQGTGA. The CDR3 runs to 18 residues. The CDR3 region is CASSPPTSGRQDTDTQYF.

The rearrangement joins TRBV7-3 to TRBJ2-7; the D call from TCRdb, TRBD1, cannot be confirmed without DNA. Per germline, CDR1 SGHTA and CDR2 FQGTGA. The CDR3 loop spans 14 amino acids. The CDR3 loop reads CASSPGTEIYEQYF.

The rearrangement links TRBV4-1 to TRBJ1-6; TCRdb indicates TRBD1, and absent DNA this call remains unverified. Germline V gene sequence: CDR1 MGHRA, CDR2 YSYEKL. The CDR3 contains 15 residues. The CDR3 sequence: CASSQWQGANSPLHF.

The genes are TRBV20-1 and TRBJ2-1; TCRdb picks TRBD2, but there is no DNA to check that call. Germline loops: CDR1 DFQATT, CDR2 SNEGSKA (reference sequence). The CDR3 sequence is 15 residues long. CDR3 sequence reads: CSALSLGGGYNEQFF.

The chain is built from TRBV29-1 and TRBJ1-2; checking the TCRdb D call of TRBD1 is not possible without DNA. Germline CDR1 is SQVTM and CDR2 is ANQGSEA. This CDR3 region has 17 residues. This chain's CDR3 is CSVGTGTGDTGRYGYTF. The variable domain in full, with the rest retrieved from reference TRBV29-1 and TRBJ1-2, is SAVISQKPSRDICQRGTSLTIQCQVDSQVTMMFWYRQQPGQSLTLIATANQGSEATYESGFVIDKFPISRPNLTFSTLTVSNMSPEDSSIYLCSVGTGTGDTGRYGYTFGSGTRLTVV.

This chain connects TRBV11-1 to TRBJ2-5; TCRdb lists TRBD1, though no DNA is available to test this call. Germline lookup yields CDR1 SGHAT and CDR2 FQDESV (reference sequence). The CDR3 sequence is 18 residues long. CDR3: CASSPTPLDRAGGETQYF.

V usage is TRBV10-3 and J usage is TRBJ2-3; TCRdb proposes TRBD2, but this gene call is untestable without DNA. Per germline, CDR1 ENHRY and CDR2 SYGVKD. CDR3 size: 16 residues. This chain's CDR3 is CAITSTSGGSTDTQYF.

The rearrangement uses TRBV25-1 and TRBJ1-1. The germline CDR1 and CDR2 sequences are MGHDK and SYGVNS. The CDR3 is 15 residues long. This CDR3 is CASSTRGTENTEAFF.

J is TRBJ1-6 and V is TRBV10-3; the D call of TRBD1 rests on TCRdb alone, since no DNA is present to check it. Germline V gives CDR1 ENHRY, CDR2 SYGVKD. The CDR3 is made up of 14 amino acids. The chain's CDR3 is CAISWGTGDSPLHF.

This chain uses TRBV20-1 with TRBJ2-1; the D gene TCRdb calls, TRBD2, cannot be checked with no DNA. Germline V gene sequence: CDR1 DFQATT, CDR2 SNEGSKA (reference sequence). The CDR3 extends over 14 amino acids. CDR3 region: CSLNSAGGLNEQFF.